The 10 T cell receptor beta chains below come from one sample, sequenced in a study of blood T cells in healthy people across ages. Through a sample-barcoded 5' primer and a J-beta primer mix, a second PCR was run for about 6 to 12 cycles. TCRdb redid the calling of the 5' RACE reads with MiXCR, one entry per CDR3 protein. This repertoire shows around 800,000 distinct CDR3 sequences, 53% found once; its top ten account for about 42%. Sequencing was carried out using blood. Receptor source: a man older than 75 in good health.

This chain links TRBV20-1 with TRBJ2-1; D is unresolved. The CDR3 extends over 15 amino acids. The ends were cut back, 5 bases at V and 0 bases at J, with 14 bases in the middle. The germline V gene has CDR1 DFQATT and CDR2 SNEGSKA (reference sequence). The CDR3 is CSAPPRTRSYNEQFF. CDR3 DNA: TGCAGTGCTCCTCCACGGACCCGCTCCTACAATGAGCAGTTCTTC.

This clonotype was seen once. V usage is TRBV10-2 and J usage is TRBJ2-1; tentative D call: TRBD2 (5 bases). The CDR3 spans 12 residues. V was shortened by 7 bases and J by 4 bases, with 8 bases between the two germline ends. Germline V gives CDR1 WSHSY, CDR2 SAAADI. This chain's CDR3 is CASMEVYNEQFF. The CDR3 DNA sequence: TGCGCCAGCATGGAGGTTTACAATGAGCAGTTCTTC.

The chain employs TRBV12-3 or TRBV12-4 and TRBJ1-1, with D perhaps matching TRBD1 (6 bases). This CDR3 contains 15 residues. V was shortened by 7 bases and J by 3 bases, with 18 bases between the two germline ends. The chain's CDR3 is CASTYGGGRDTEAFF. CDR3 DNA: TGTGCCAGCACCTACGGGGGGGGCCGGGACACTGAAGCTTTCTTT.

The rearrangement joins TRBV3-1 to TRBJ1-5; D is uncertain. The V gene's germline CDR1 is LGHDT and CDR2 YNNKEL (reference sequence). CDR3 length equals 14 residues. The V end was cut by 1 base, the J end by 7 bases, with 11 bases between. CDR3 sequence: CASSQVRGEQPQHF. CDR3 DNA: TGTGCCAGCAGCCAAGTTCGAGGAGAACAGCCCCAGCATTTT.

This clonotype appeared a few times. CDR3 loop: CASSSNTVDGANVLTF. CDR3 nucleotide sequence: TGCGCCAGCAGCTCCAACACCGTCGACGGGGCCAACGTCCTGACTTTC. The V and J genes are TRBV5-1 and TRBJ2-6; D gene uncertain. The germline V and J ends were trimmed by 3 bases and 4 bases, with 14 bases remaining between them. CDR3 size: 16 residues. Looked up from germline, CDR1 is SGHRS and CDR2 is YFSETQ.

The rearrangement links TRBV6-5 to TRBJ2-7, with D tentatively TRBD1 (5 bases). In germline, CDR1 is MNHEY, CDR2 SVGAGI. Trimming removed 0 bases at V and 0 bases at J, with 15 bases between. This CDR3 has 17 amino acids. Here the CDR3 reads CASSYSRQSPFSYEQYF. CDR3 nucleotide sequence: TGTGCCAGCAGTTACTCCCGACAGTCACCTTTCTCCTACGAGCAGTACTTC.

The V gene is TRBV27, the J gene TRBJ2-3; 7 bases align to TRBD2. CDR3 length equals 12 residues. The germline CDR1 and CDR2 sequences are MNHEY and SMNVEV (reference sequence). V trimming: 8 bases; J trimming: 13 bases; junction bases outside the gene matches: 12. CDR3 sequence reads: CASGVVEGGEYF. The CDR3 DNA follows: TGTGCCAGCGGGGTAGTGGAGGGAGGGGAGTATTTT.

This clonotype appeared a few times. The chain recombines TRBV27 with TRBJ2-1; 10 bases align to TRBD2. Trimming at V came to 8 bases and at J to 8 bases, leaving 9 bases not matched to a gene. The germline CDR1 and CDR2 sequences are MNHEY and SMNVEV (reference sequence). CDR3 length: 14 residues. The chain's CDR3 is CASGLAGARDEQFF. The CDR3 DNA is TGTGCCAGCGGCCTAGCGGGAGCCAGGGATGAGCAGTTCTTC.

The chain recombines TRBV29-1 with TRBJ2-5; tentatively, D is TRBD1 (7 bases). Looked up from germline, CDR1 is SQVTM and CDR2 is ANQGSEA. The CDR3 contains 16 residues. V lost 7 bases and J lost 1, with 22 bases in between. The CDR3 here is CSAERGRGESQETQYF. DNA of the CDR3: TGCAGCGCGGAAAGGGGGCGGGGAGAGAGCCAAGAGACCCAGTACTTC.

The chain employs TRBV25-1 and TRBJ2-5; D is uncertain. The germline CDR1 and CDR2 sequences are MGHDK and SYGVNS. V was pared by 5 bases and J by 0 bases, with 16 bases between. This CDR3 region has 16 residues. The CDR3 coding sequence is TGTGCCAGCAGTCACCGTGTAGACTGGTACCAAGAGACCCAGTACTTC. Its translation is CASSHRVDWYQETQYF.